These T cell receptor beta chains were read from a single sample in a study of post-analysis software for immune sequencing data. TCRdb used MiXCR to reprocess the PCR reads, holding one entry per CDR3 protein. The sample includes about 770,000 distinct CDR3 sequences, just over 45% of them seen just once. Specimen: blood. These receptors all stem from a girl aged 10 to 17 with multiple sclerosis. Each CDR3 is given with its conserved first and last residue. The D gene is left open where the match is weak. Expanded clones are given a class, and other clones once, few, many or no size at all.

j_call clone_size v_call d_call cdr3_nt cdr3_aa
TRBJ2-4 NA TRBV6-1 TRBD2 TGTGCCAGCTTTGGGGCGGGAGAGCAGTACTTC CASFGAGEQYF
TRBJ2-1 NA TRBV4-3 NA TGCGCCAGCTCGCGGGCGGGACTTGAGCAGTTCTTC CASSRAGLEQFF
TRBJ2-4 few TRBV9 NA TGTGCCAGCAGCGTAGCGGACAGCCTAGCCAAAAACATTCAGTACTTC CASSVADSLAKNIQYF
TRBJ2-1 NA TRBV29-1 NA TGCAGCGCCATCGGACAGCTGGATGAGCAGTTCTTC CSAIGQLDEQFF
TRBJ2-7 NA TRBV6-5 TRBD1 TGTGCCAGTTCCGGGACAGGGTTTGTTTACGAGCAGTACTTC CASSGTGFVYEQYF
TRBJ1-1 few TRBV27 NA TGTGCCAGCAGTTTACAGGGATGGTGGGACACTGAAGCTTTCTTT CASSLQGWWDTEAFF
TRBJ2-7 few TRBV11-2 TRBD2 TGTGCCAGCAGGGGGACTAGCGTCTACGAGCAGTACTTC CASRGTSVYEQYF
TRBJ2-3 NA TRBV18 NA TGTGCCAGCTCACCACTAGCGACCAACACAGATACGCAGTATTTT CASSPLATNTDTQYF
TRBJ2-4 few TRBV6-6 TRBD1 TGTGCCAGCAGTTCAGGGGGTAGGGCCAAAAACATTCAGTACTTC CASSSGGRAKNIQYF
TRBJ2-1 NA TRBV7-2 NA TGTGCCAGCAGCCCTTCGGCGGGCTACAATGAGCAGTTCTTC CASSPSAGYNEQFF
TRBJ2-7 few TRBV11-2 NA TGTGCCAGCAGCTTAGATCAAGGCCACGAGCAGTACTTC CASSLDQGHEQYF
TRBJ1-2 few TRBV7-9 NA TGTGCCAGCACCCCGGAGGGGATCCGTGGCTACACCTTC CASTPEGIRGYTF
TRBJ2-7 NA TRBV3-1 TRBD2 TGTGCCAGCAGCCCTAGCGGGACGTCAAACTACGAGCAGTACTTC CASSPSGTSNYEQYF
TRBJ2-7 NA TRBV6-2/TRBV6-3 NA TGTGCCAGCAGTCGACAGGCCTCCTACGAGCAGTACTTC CASSRQASYEQYF
TRBJ2-1 NA TRBV20-1 TRBD1 TGCAGTGCTAGAGGCAGGGGGCATGAGCAGTTCTTC CSARGRGHEQFF
TRBJ1-5 NA TRBV12-3/TRBV12-4 NA TGTGCCAGCAGTTTTGAAAGCAATCAGCCCCAGCATTTT CASSFESNQPQHF
TRBJ2-7 NA TRBV2 TRBD2 TGTGCCAGCAGAGGACAACTTCTAGCGGAGGGTTACGAGCAGTACTTC CASRGQLLAEGYEQYF